Each of the 14 T cell receptor beta chains below was sequenced from the same sample in a study of spatial heterogeneity in lung cancer. Study findings and constraints: How many expanded intratumoral alpha and beta TCRs were present tracked the tumor mutation count, which was a count of nonsynonymous mutations.

These receptors are not linked to any known antigen. TCRdb called the 5' RACE reads again in MiXCR, with one record for every CDR3 protein. This sample has around 100,000 distinct CDR3 sequences, with about 4.6% found just once. The time point was: sample taken at primary tumor resection. This specimen consisted of lung tumor tissue, obtained at surgery. These receptors were obtained from a male donor with early-stage non-small cell lung cancer.

This clonotype was recorded many times. The chain carries TRBV12-3 or TRBV12-4 and TRBJ2-3; D is possibly TRBD1 (5 bases). V was cut by 3 bases and J by 1 base, with 8 bases left in between. The length of the CDR3 is 14 residues. CDR3 loop: CASSLLQGTDTQYF. The CDR3 coding sequence is TGTGCCAGCAGTTTGCTACAGGGCACAGATACGCAGTATTTT.

This clonotype came up many times. The rearrangement links TRBV5-1 to TRBJ2-4; 9 bases align to TRBD1. CDR1 and CDR2 from the germline V gene are SGHRS and YFSETQ. This CDR3 has 17 residues. V lost 0 bases, J lost 7 bases, and 11 bases stayed unmatched. The CDR3 here is CASSLGHGTGFTNIQYF. The CDR3 nucleotides read TGCGCCAGCAGCTTGGGCCACGGGACAGGGTTTACCAACATTCAGTACTTC.

V gene TRBV6-5 combines with J gene TRBJ2-4; no definite D call. The germline CDR1 and CDR2 sequences are MNHEY and SVGAGI. The CDR3 is 12 residues long. The V and J ends lost 6 bases and 6 bases respectively, with 9 bases between them. The CDR3 loop is CASSPRSNIQYF. The CDR3 nucleotides are TGTGCCAGCAGCCCCAGGTCAAACATTCAGTACTTC.

This chain uses TRBV6-1 with TRBJ2-7; a possible D gene is TRBD1 (5 bases). There are 13 residues in the CDR3. Trimming took 5 bases from V and 3 from J, leaving 11 bases between them. Germline CDR1 MNHNS, CDR2 SASEGT. CDR3 in amino acids: CASSSGLGYEQYF. The CDR3 nucleotides are TGTGCCAGCAGTTCAGGGCTCGGCTACGAGCAGTACTTC.

This clonotype was seen repeatedly, ten times or more. CDR3: CASSDTGTGRSRRYF. The CDR3, as DNA: TGTGCCAGCAGTGACACCGGGACAGGGAGGTCACGAAGGTACTTC. The V call is TRBV12-3 or TRBV12-4, the J call TRBJ2-7; 9 bases line up with TRBD1. The CDR3 has 15 amino acids. The junction had 17 bases not matched to a gene; V was cut back by 5 bases and J by 12 bases.

There are many counts of this clonotype. The rearrangement joins TRBV20-1 to TRBJ1-6, with 7 bases identical to TRBD1. Per the germline V gene, CDR1 is DFQATT and CDR2 is SNEGSKA (reference sequence). The CDR3 is 14 residues long. V shed 3 bases and J 9 bases; nucleotides not matched to a gene: 8. The CDR3 DNA sequence: TGCAGTGCTAGCCCCTTTACAGGGGCTTCACCCCTCCACTTT. Amino acids: CSASPFTGASPLHF.

This clonotype appeared many times. The chain recombines TRBV25-1 with TRBJ2-1; the D gene could be TRBD1 or TRBD2 (5 bases each). This CDR3 has 12 residues. Trimming took 1 base from V and 7 from J, leaving 5 bases between them. Looked up from germline, CDR1 is MGHDK and CDR2 is SYGVNS. The CDR3: CASSEWGNEQFF. In DNA form, the CDR3 reads TGTGCCAGCAGTGAATGGGGGAATGAGCAGTTCTTC.

This clonotype came up many times. This sequence joins TRBV7-6 and TRBJ2-5; the D is unclear. Germline V gives CDR1 SGHVS, CDR2 FNYEAQ. The CDR3 sequence is 13 residues long. Between the trimmed V and J ends, which lost 5 bases and 3 bases, there was a span of 10 bases. The CDR3 reads CASSPSLKETQYF. In DNA form, the CDR3 reads TGTGCCAGCAGCCCAAGTTTAAAAGAGACCCAGTACTTC.

This clonotype has at least ten counts. CDR3 protein: CSGGGNQETQYF. As DNA, the CDR3 is TGCAGCGGCGGGGGGAACCAAGAGACCCAGTACTTC. V is TRBV29-1 and J is TRBJ2-5; 8 positions agree with TRBD2. CDR3 size: 12 residues. The V gene end was trimmed by 7 bases and the J gene end by 0 bases; junction bases not matched to a gene: 1. Germline V CDR1 and CDR2: SQVTM, ANQGSEA.

This clonotype was detected ten times or more. V gene TRBV2 combines with J gene TRBJ1-5, with 7 positions matching TRBD1. Germline loops: CDR1 SNHLY, CDR2 FYNNEI. The CDR3 is 13 amino acids. The J segment lost 5 bases and the V segment lost 8 bases, leaving 6 bases of the junction unmatched. CDR3 loop: CASARDSDQPQHF. DNA of the CDR3: TGTGCCAGCGCACGGGACAGCGATCAGCCCCAGCATTTT.

This clonotype was counted many times. The chain carries TRBV6-5 and TRBJ2-6; TRBD1 aligns across 9 bases. Losses at the gene ends were 0 bases for V and 2 bases for J; bases not matched to a gene: 5. This CDR3 is built from 18 residues. The germline V gene encodes CDR1 MNHEY and CDR2 SVGAGI. The CDR3 reads CASSYSGTGKAGANVLTF. The CDR3 bases are TGTGCCAGCAGTTACTCCGGGACAGGGAAAGCTGGGGCCAACGTCCTGACTTTC.

This clonotype was picked up a small number of times. The genes are TRBV2 and TRBJ2-5; tentatively, D is TRBD1 or TRBD2 (6 bases each). Trimming took 6 bases from V and 3 from J, leaving 8 bases between them. There are 12 residues in the CDR3. CDR1 SNHLY and CDR2 FYNNEI come from the germline V gene. This chain's CDR3 is CASRRGEETQYF. The CDR3 region has the DNA TGTGCCAGCAGGAGGGGGGAAGAGACCCAGTACTTC.

The V and J genes are TRBV4-1 and TRBJ2-1; the D gene is possibly TRBD2 (6 bases). V lost 2 bases, J lost 2 bases, and 13 bases lay in between. The CDR3 totals 16 residues. Germline CDR1 reads MGHRA; CDR2 reads YSYEKL. The CDR3 nucleotides read TGCGCCAGCAGCCAATTGGGCTCTAGCGCCTACAATGAGCAGTTCTTC. This codes for CASSQLGSSAYNEQFF.

There are many counts of this clonotype. The chain uses TRBV6-6 and TRBJ1-4; possibly TRBD1 for D (5 bases). Trimming shortened V by 6 bases and J by 8 bases, and 16 bases separated the two germline ends. In germline, CDR1 is MNHNY, CDR2 SVGAGI (reference sequence). The CDR3 totals 14 residues. The CDR3 coding sequence is TGTGCCAGCAGCGACAGACAAAATTGGGAAAAACTGTTTTTT. It is translated as CASSDRQNWEKLFF.